The rows below give T cell receptor beta chains drawn from one sample of a study of OX40 agonist ivuxolimab in advanced cancers. TCRdb's table, derived via immunoSEQ multiplex PCR, lists solely in-frame clones and lacks some. The sample records about 75,000 clones, approximately 90% being singletons. The specimen comprised CD4+ or CD8+ T cells sorted from blood, sampled in a trial of the OX40 agonist ivuxolimab. These receptors were taken from an adult with an advanced solid tumor such as melanoma, head and neck, liver or kidney cancer. CDR3s include the opening cysteine and the closing phenylalanine or tryptophan. A D gene is named only where the DNA matches it firmly. Where a row states a size, it is once, few, many or the class of an expanded clone; other rows omit it.

NA	TRBJ1-3	TRBV5-4	NA	CASSLGQLSGNTIYF	TGTGCCAGCAGCTTAGGACAGCTCTCTGGAAACACCATATATTTT
TRBD2	TRBJ2-1	TRBV7-3	NA	CASATSGYNEQFF	TGTGCCAGCGCTACTAGCGGGTACAATGAGCAGTTCTTC
NA	TRBJ2-3	TRBV19	NA	CASSRGGGTSTDTQYF	TGTGCCAGTAGTAGGGGTGGGGGGACTAGCACAGATACGCAGTATTTT
NA	TRBJ1-5	TRBV6-5	few	CASGSNQPQHF	TGTGCCAGCGGTAGCAATCAGCCCCAGCATTTT
NA	TRBJ1-6	TRBV19	few	CASSDLRRDNSPLHF	TGTGCCAGTAGTGATCTACGACGGGATAATTCACCCCTCCACTTT
TRBD1	TRBJ1-2	TRBV6-5	NA	CASRNRGELYYGYTF	TGTGCCAGCAGAAACAGGGGCGAGTTATACTATGGCTACACCTTC
NA	TRBJ1-6	TRBV11-2	NA	CASSLDRAYNSPLHF	TGTGCCAGCAGCTTAGACAGGGCTTATAATTCACCCCTCCACTTT
NA	TRBJ2-7	TRBV25-1	NA	CASSDPATGTYEQYF	TGTGCCAGCAGTGACCCTGCGACGGGAACCTACGAGCAGTACTTC
NA	TRBJ2-1	TRBV4-2	NA	CASSQEARGFNNEQFF	TGTGCCAGCAGCCAAGAGGCGAGGGGGTTTAACAATGAGCAGTTCTTC
TRBD1	TRBJ1-6	TRBV11-3	NA	CASSRDRGSPLHF	TGTGCCAGCTCCCGGGACAGGGGCTCACCCCTCCACTTT
TRBD2	TRBJ2-5	TRBV5-4	NA	CASRDTSGTLETQYF	TGTGCCAGCAGGGATACTAGCGGGACGTTGGAGACCCAGTACTTC
TRBD2	TRBJ2-2	TRBV5-6	once	CASSPWTSGANTGELFF	TGTGCCAGCAGCCCGTGGACTAGCGGGGCGAACACCGGGGAGCTGTTTTTT
TRBD2	TRBJ2-2	TRBV27	NA	CASRITTGLAGGVAGELFF	TGTGCCAGCAGGATAACAACGGGACTAGCGGGAGGTGTTGCCGGGGAGCTGTTTTTT
NA	TRBJ1-4	TRBV5-1	NA	CASRLGLGLLNEKLFF	TGCGCCAGCAGGCTGGGACTTGGGCTTTTAAATGAAAAACTGTTTTTT
NA	TRBJ1-1	TRBV9	NA	CASRGVGSAEAFF	TGTGCCAGCAGGGGAGTTGGTTCCGCTGAAGCTTTCTTT
NA	TRBJ2-7	TRBV11-3	NA	CASSLRADEAYEQYF	TGTGCCAGCAGCTTAAGGGCCGATGAAGCCTACGAGCAGTACTTC
NA	TRBJ2-2	TRBV5-1	few	CASSPGAGNTGELFF	TGCGCCAGCAGCCCAGGGGCGGGGAACACCGGGGAGCTGTTTTTT
TRBD1	TRBJ1-5	TRBV6-5	NA	CASRTYRGSNQPQHF	TGTGCCAGCAGAACGTACAGGGGGAGCAATCAGCCCCAGCATTTT
NA	TRBJ2-2	TRBV6-1	NA	CASSRDPNTGELFF	TGTGCCAGCAGCAGGGATCCGAACACCGGGGAGCTGTTTTTT
NA	TRBJ1-6	TRBV19	NA	CASSRQEGPNSPLHF	TGTGCCAGTAGCCGACAGGAAGGACCGAATTCACCCCTCCACTTT
NA	TRBJ1-2	TRBV28	NA	CASSSRDRDYGYTF	TGTGCCAGCAGTTCCAGGGATCGTGACTATGGCTACACCTTC
NA	TRBJ1-2	TRBV29-1	NA	CSVGGYNYGYTF	TGCAGCGTTGGGGGGTATAACTATGGCTACACCTTC
NA	TRBJ1-3	TRBV28	NA	CASRSRGSGNTIYF	TGTGCCAGCAGGTCTCGGGGGTCTGGAAACACCATATATTTT
NA	TRBJ2-2	TRBV18	NA	CASSRREGELFF	TGTGCCAGCTCACGGAGAGAAGGGGAGCTGTTTTTT
TRBD2	TRBJ2-5	TRBV14	NA	CASSPWVAGVETQYF	TGTGCCAGCAGCCCGTGGGTAGCGGGGGTGGAGACCCAGTACTTC
NA	TRBJ2-3	TRBV7-9	NA	CASSVASTQYF	TGTGCCAGCAGCGTAGCAAGTACGCAGTATTTT
TRBD2	TRBJ2-7	TRBV30	NA	CAWSVVGGRHYEQYF	TGTGCCTGGAGTGTGGTTGGCGGGAGGCACTACGAGCAGTACTTC
TRBD1	TRBJ2-7	TRBV5-1	NA	CASSPGQGGEQYF	TGCGCCAGCAGCCCGGGACAGGGTGGCGAGCAGTACTTC
NA	TRBJ2-5	TRBV25-1	once	CASSELGETQYF	TGTGCCAGCAGTGAATTAGGAGAGACCCAGTACTTC
TRBD1	TRBJ1-1	TRBV6-6	NA	CASRSTGRYTEAFF	TGTGCCAGCAGGTCGACAGGGAGGTACACTGAAGCTTTCTTT
NA	TRBJ1-1	TRBV19	few	CASSIWGLDTEAFF	TGTGCCAGTAGTATTTGGGGTTTAGACACTGAAGCTTTCTTT
NA	TRBJ2-4	TRBV7-9	NA	CASSFPVGSEYF	TGTGCCAGCAGCTTTCCTGTAGGGAGTGAGTACTTC
NA	TRBJ1-1	TRBV12-5	NA	CASGLGRIAFF	TGTGCTAGTGGTTTGGGCCGGATAGCTTTCTTT
TRBD1	TRBJ1-5	TRBV28	NA	CASRRQGRNQPQHF	TGTGCCAGCAGAAGACAGGGGCGCAATCAGCCCCAGCATTTT
NA	TRBJ2-4	TRBV6-1	NA	CASSPLGAKNIQYF	TGTGCCAGCAGTCCGCTGGGAGCCAAAAACATTCAGTACTTC
NA	TRBJ2-1	TRBV27	NA	CASSLPWRSSSYNEQFF	TGTGCCAGCAGTTTACCCTGGAGGTCGTCGAGTTACAATGAGCAGTTCTTC
NA	TRBJ2-7	TRBV5-1	NA	CASSLTGSASYEQYF	TGCGCCAGCAGCTTGACAGGATCCGCGTCCTACGAGCAGTACTTC
NA	TRBJ2-7	TRBV9	few	CASSVGGGDAYEQYF	TGTGCCAGCAGCGTAGGAGGGGGGGATGCCTACGAGCAGTACTTC
NA	TRBJ2-7	TRBV11-2	NA	CASSRVASYEQYF	TGTGCCAGCAGCCGTGTTGCCTCCTACGAGCAGTACTTC